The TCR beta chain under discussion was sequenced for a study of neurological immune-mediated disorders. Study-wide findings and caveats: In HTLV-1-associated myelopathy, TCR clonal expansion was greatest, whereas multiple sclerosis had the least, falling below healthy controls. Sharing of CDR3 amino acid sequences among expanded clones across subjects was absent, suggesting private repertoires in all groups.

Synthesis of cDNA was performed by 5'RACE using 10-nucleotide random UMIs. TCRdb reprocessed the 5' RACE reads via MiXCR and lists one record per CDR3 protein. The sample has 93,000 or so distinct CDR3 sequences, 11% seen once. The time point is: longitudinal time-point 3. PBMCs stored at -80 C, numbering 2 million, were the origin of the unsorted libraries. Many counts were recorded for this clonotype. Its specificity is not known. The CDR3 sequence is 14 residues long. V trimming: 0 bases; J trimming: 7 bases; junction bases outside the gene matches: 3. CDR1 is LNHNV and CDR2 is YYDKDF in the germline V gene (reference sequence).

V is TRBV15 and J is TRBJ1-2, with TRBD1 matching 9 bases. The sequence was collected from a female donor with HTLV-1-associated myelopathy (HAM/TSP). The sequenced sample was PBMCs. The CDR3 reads CATSREQGASGYTF. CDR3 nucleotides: TGTGCCACCAGCAGAGAACAGGGGGCGAGTGGCTACACCTTC.